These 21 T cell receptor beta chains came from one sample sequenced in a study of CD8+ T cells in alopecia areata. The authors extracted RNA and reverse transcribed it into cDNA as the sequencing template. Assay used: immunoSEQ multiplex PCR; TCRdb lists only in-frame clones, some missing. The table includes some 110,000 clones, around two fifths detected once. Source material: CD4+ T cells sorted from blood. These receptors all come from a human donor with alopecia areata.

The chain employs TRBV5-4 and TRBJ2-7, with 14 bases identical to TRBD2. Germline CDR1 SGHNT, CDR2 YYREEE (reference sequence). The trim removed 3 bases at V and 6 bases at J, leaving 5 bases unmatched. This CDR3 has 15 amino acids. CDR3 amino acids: CASSSGLAGGGEQYF. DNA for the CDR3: TGTGCCAGCAGCTCCGGACTAGCGGGAGGTGGCGAGCAGTACTTC.

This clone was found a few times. CDR3 in amino acids: CSVESNSGGYTF. In nucleotides, the CDR3 is TGCAGCGTTGAAAGTAACTCGGGTGGCTACACCTTC. The chain employs TRBV29-1 and TRBJ1-2; D is unclear. The germline gives CDR1 SQVTM, CDR2 ANQGSEA. The CDR3 consists of 12 residues. V lost 2 bases and J lost 7, with 11 bases in between.

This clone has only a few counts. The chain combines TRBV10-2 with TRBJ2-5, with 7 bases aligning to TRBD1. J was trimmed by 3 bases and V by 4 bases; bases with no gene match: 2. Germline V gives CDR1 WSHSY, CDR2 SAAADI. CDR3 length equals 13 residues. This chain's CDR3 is CASSGDREETQYF. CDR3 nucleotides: TGCGCCAGCAGTGGGGACAGAGAAGAGACCCAGTACTTC.

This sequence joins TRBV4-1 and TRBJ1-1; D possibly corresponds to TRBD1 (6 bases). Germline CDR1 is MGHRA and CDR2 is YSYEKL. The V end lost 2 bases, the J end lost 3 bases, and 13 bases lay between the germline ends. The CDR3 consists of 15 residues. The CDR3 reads CASSQSTGTYTEAFF. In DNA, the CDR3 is TGCGCCAGCAGCCAATCCACAGGGACTTACACTGAAGCTTTCTTT.

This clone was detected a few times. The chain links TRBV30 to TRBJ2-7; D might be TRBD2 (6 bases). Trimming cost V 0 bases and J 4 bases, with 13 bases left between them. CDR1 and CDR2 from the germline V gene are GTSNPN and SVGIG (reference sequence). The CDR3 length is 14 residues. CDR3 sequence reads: CAWSVGGTVYEQYF. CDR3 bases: TGTGCCTGGAGTGTGGGCGGGACCGTATACGAGCAGTACTTC.

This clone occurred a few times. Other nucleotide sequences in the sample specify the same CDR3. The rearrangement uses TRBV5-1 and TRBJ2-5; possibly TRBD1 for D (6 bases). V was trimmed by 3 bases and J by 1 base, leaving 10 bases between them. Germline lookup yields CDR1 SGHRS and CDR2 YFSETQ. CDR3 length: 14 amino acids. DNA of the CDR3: TGCGCCAGCAGCTCAGACAGGCCCCAAGAGACCCAGTACTTC. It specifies CASSSDRPQETQYF. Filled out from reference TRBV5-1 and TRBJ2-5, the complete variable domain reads KAGVTQTPRYLIKTRGQQVTLSCSPISGHRSVSWYQQTPGQGLQFLFEYFSETQRNKGNFPGRFSGRQFSNSRSEMNVSTLELGDSALYLCASSSDRPQETQYFGPGTRLLVL.

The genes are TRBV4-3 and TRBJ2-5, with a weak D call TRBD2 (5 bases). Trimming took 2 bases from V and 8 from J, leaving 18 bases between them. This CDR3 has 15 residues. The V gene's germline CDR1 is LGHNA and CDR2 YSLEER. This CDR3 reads CASSQRLTNPRTQYF. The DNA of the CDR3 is TGCGCCAGCAGCCAACGATTGACTAACCCCAGAACCCAGTACTTC.

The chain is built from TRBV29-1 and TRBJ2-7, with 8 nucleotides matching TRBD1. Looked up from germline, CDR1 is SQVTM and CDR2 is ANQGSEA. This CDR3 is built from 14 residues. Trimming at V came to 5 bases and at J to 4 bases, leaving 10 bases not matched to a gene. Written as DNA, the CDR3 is TGCAGCGTTACCCCTGGACAGGGAAAGTACGAGCAGTACTTC. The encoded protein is CSVTPGQGKYEQYF.

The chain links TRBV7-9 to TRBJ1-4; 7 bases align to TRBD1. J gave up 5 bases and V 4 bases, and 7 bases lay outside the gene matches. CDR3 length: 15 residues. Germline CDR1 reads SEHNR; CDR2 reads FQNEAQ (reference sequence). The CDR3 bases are TGTGCCAGCAGCTCCCAGACAGGGTTGAATGAAAAACTGTTTTTT. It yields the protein CASSSQTGLNEKLFF.

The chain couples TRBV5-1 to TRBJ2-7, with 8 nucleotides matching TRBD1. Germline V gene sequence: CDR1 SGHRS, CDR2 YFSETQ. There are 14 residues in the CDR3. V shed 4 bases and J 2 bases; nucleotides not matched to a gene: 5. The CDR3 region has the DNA TGCGCCAGCAGCGCCGGACAGGGAGCCTACGAGCAGTACTTC. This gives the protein CASSAGQGAYEQYF.

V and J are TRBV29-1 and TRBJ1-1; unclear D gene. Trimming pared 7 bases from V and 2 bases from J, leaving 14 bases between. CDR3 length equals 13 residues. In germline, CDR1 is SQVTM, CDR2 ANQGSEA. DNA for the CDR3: TGCAGCGCCGGGAGGAGGGCAAACACTGAAGCTTTCTTT. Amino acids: CSAGRRANTEAFF.

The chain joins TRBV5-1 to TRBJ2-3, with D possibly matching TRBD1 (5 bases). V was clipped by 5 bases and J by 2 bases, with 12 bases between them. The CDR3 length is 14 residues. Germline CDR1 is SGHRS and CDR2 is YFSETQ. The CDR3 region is CASSRTGYTDTQYF. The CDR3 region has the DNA TGCGCCAGCAGTCGAACAGGTTACACAGATACGCAGTATTTT.

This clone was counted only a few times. This CDR3 reads CASSFRETQYF. CDR3 nucleotides: TGTGCCAGCTCATTTAGAGAGACCCAGTACTTC. The chain couples TRBV18 to TRBJ2-5; D remains ambiguous. The germline CDR1 and CDR2 sequences are KGHSH and LQKENI. This CDR3 has 11 amino acids. The V end lost 5 bases, the J end lost 4 bases, and 5 bases lay between the germline ends.

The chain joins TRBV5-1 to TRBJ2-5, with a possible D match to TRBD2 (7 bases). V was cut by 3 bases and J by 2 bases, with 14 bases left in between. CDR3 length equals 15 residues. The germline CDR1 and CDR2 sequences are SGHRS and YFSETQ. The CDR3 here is CASSSPGGGQETQYF. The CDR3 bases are TGCGCCAGCAGCTCACCGGGGGGCGGGCAAGAGACCCAGTACTTC.

CDR3: CASSFSGGETQYF. CDR3 nucleotide sequence: TGCGCCAGCAGCTTTAGCGGGGGTGAGACCCAGTACTTC. The rearrangement uses TRBV5-1 and TRBJ2-5; 9 nucleotides agree with TRBD2. The CDR3 runs to 13 residues. V was clipped by 2 bases and J by 5 bases; unmatched bases: 1. The germline gives CDR1 SGHRS, CDR2 YFSETQ.

The CDR3 reads CSVGQISYEQYF. The CDR3 DNA is TGCAGCGTTGGACAGATCTCCTACGAGCAGTACTTC. The V call is TRBV29-1, the J call TRBJ2-7, with a possible D match to TRBD1 (5 bases). The ends were cut back, 4 bases at V and 0 bases at J, with 7 bases in the middle. The CDR3 consists of 12 residues. The germline V gene has CDR1 SQVTM and CDR2 ANQGSEA.

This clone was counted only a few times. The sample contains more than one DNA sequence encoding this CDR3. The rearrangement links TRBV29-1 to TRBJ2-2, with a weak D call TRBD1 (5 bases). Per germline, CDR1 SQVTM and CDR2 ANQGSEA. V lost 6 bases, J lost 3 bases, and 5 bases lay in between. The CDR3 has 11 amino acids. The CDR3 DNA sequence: TGCAGCGTAGGGGACACCGGGGAGCTGTTTTTT. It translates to CSVGDTGELFF.

The CDR3 coding sequence is TGTGCCAGCAGTCCAGATCCCAGGTTCAATGAGCAGTTCTTC. This encodes CASSPDPRFNEQFF. This chain links TRBV27 with TRBJ2-1, with unresolved D. V shed 5 bases and J shed 6 bases, with 14 bases lying between them. This CDR3 has 14 residues. The germline V gene encodes CDR1 MNHEY and CDR2 SMNVEV (reference sequence).

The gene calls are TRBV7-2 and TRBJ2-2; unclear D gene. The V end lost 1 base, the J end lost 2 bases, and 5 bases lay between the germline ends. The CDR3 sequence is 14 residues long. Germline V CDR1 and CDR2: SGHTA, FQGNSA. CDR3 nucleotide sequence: TGTGCCAGCAGCTTAGTGGGCAACACCGGGGAGCTGTTTTTT. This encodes CASSLVGNTGELFF.

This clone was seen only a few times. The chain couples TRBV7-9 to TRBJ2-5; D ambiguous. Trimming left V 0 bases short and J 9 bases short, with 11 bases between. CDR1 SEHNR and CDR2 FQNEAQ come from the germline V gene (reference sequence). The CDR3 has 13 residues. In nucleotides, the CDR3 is TGTGCCAGCAGCTTAGCAGCGCCGTCGGCCCAGTACTTC. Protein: CASSLAAPSAQYF.

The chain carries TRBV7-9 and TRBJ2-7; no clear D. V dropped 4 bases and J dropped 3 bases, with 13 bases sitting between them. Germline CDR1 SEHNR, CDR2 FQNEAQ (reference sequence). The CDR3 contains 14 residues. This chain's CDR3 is CASSSPLDLYEQYF. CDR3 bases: TGTGCCAGCAGCTCGCCCTTAGATCTCTACGAGCAGTACTTC.